The clone carrying this TCR beta chain was counted only a few times. Clones were read by immunoSEQ multiplex PCR, and TCRdb kept only the in-frame ones, dropping some. The sample holds around 130,000 clones; 65% to 90% are singletons and the top ten take around 10%. Germline loops: CDR1 SGHDT, CDR2 YYEEEE. Trimming took 5 bases from V and 0 from J, leaving 9 bases between them. The CDR3 length is 15 residues. The entry originates in a study of blood T cell repertoires in COVID-19. Across the whole study: Sites in the United States, Italy and Spain provided acute and convalescent COVID-19 samples. PBMCs, B-cell-depleted T cells, or T cells were the source of the cDNA or gDNA that made up the material.

The genes are TRBV5-6 and TRBJ2-6; TRBD2 might be the D (5 bases). This receptor was obtained from a human donor in a cohort sampled during active COVID-19. The specimen sequenced was peripheral blood. CDR3 DNA: TGTGCCAGCAGGTTCGGAGGCTCTGGGGCCAACGTCCTGACTTTC. Translating gives CASRFGGSGANVLTF.